The 19 T cell receptor beta chains given below trace back to one sample, sequenced in a study of blood T cell repertoires in COVID-19. TCRdb's copy holds only in-frame clones and misses some; the assay was immunoSEQ multiplex PCR. Of roughly 60,000 clones listed, roughly 83% are singletons. The sample taken for sequencing was peripheral blood. The receptors come from a man aged 45 to 65 with COVID-19, enrolled during active disease.

The CDR3 sequence: CASSLANGEQYF. CDR3 coding DNA: TGTGCCAGCAGCTTAGCGAACGGGGAGCAGTACTTC. The chain couples TRBV7-9 to TRBJ2-7; D gene ambiguous. The CDR3 loop spans 12 amino acids. Trimming shortened V by 0 bases and J by 7 bases, and 7 bases separated the two germline ends. Germline assignment: CDR1 SEHNR and CDR2 FQNEAQ (reference sequence).

The gene calls are TRBV29-1 and TRBJ1-2; 8 nucleotides agree with TRBD1. Per the germline V gene, CDR1 is SQVTM and CDR2 is ANQGSEA. The CDR3 length is 14 residues. The CDR3 loop is CNCGGGQGEDGYTF. The DNA of the CDR3 is TGCAATTGCGGGGGTGGACAGGGAGAGGATGGCTACACCTTC. Using reference TRBV29-1 and TRBJ1-2 for the parts outside the CDR3, the full variable domain is SAVISQKPSRDICQRGTSLTIQCQVDSQVTMMFWYRQQPGQSLTLIATANQGSEATYESGFVIDKFPISRPNLTFSTLTVSNMSPEDSSIYLCNCGGGQGEDGYTFGSGTRLTVV.

The rearrangement links TRBV19 to TRBJ1-5; 9 bases fit TRBD1. The ends lost 3 bases at V and 6 bases at J; junction bases unmatched: 9. Germline CDR1 LNHDA, CDR2 SQIVND (reference sequence). The CDR3 sequence is 16 residues long. The CDR3 nucleotides are TGTGCCAGTAGTATCCGGGACAGGGAAAGGTTTCAGCCCCAGCATTTT. Its translation is CASSIRDRERFQPQHF. The variable domain in full, completed from reference TRBV19 and TRBJ1-5, reads DGGITQSPKYLFRKEGQNVTLSCEQNLNHDAMYWYRQDPGQGLRLIYYSQIVNDFQKGDIAEGYSVSREKKESFPLTVTSAQKNPTAFYLCASSIRDRERFQPQHFGDGTRLSIL.

The chain joins TRBV7-9 to TRBJ2-2; 13 positions match TRBD2. Trimming removed 3 bases from V and 5 bases from J; junction bases left unmatched: 3. The CDR3 is 16 amino acids. From germline, CDR1 is SEHNR and CDR2 FQNEAQ (reference sequence). The CDR3: CASSLGLAGTTGELFF. For the CDR3, the DNA is TGTGCCAGCAGCTTGGGACTAGCGGGAACAACCGGGGAGCTGTTTTTT.

The rearrangement links TRBV20-1 to TRBJ2-7; D is perhaps TRBD2 (7 bases). The V and J ends lost 2 bases and 8 bases respectively, with 10 bases between them. Germline assignment: CDR1 DFQATT and CDR2 SNEGSKA (reference sequence). The CDR3 is 11 residues long. The DNA for the CDR3 is TGCAGTGCTAGACCGGGGGGCCAGCAGTACTTC. Translated, it gives CSARPGGQQYF.

V and J are TRBV11-2 and TRBJ1-3, with no clear D. The CDR3 has 16 amino acids. V lost 1 base and J 0 bases, leaving 10 bases between the germline ends. Germline-derived CDR1 and CDR2 are SGHAT and FQNNGV. The CDR3 protein is CASSLVGSDSGNTIYF. CDR3 sequence (DNA): TGTGCCAGCAGCTTAGTAGGCAGCGACTCTGGAAACACCATATATTTT.

This clone came up a few times. The chain combines TRBV28 with TRBJ1-5; D may be TRBD1 (5 bases). Germline assignment: CDR1 MDHEN and CDR2 SYDVKM. Trimming shortened V by 5 bases and J by 6 bases, and 14 bases separated the two germline ends. CDR3 length: 14 amino acids. This CDR3 is CASSPRVGIQPQHF. In nucleotides, the CDR3 is TGTGCCAGCAGTCCCAGGGTTGGAATTCAGCCCCAGCATTTT.

Points on this clone: The junction differs from germline at one of its ends, possibly a read error. The DNA for the CDR3 is TGTGCCAGCGGTTACGCACTGAGTACGATCGAGCAGTACTTC. It codes for CASGYALSTIEQYF. V usage is TRBV6-5 and J usage is TRBJ2-7; D is unclear. There are 14 residues in the CDR3. Germline V gene sequence: CDR1 MNHEY, CDR2 SVGAGI.

The chain joins TRBV7-9 to TRBJ2-7, with D maybe TRBD2 (5 bases). CDR1 and CDR2 (germline): SEHNR, FQNEAQ (reference sequence). V was trimmed by 4 bases and J by 4 bases, leaving 23 bases between them. This CDR3 is built from 17 residues. CDR3 sequence (DNA): TGTGCCAGCAGCTCCCTGCCCCGTAGCGAGAAGAGTTACGAGCAGTACTTC. It encodes CASSSLPRSEKSYEQYF.

The rearrangement links TRBV9 to TRBJ2-7, with 7 bases identical to TRBD2. The length of the CDR3 is 14 residues. Per the germline V gene, CDR1 is SGDLS and CDR2 is YYNGEE. With 0 bases clipped from V and 4 bases from J, the junction kept 4 bases outside the gene matches. The DNA of the CDR3 is TGTGCCAGCAGCGTAGGGCAGCGGGGATACGAGCAGTACTTC. As protein: CASSVGQRGYEQYF.

V gene TRBV6-5 combines with J gene TRBJ2-1; TRBD1 matches at 9 bases. Germline CDR1 and CDR2: MNHEY and SVGAGI. CDR3 size: 14 residues. V lost 6 bases to trimming and J lost 4 bases; unmatched junction nucleotides: 4. The CDR3 nucleotides read TGTGCCAGCAGACCGGACAGGGGATACAATGAGCAGTTCTTC. Amino acids: CASRPDRGYNEQFF.

The rearrangement joins TRBV20-1 to TRBJ2-1; D possibly corresponds to TRBD1 (6 bases). Trimming shortened V by 2 bases and J by 10 bases, and 6 bases separated the two germline ends. The CDR3 length is 10 residues. Germline CDR1 is DFQATT and CDR2 is SNEGSKA (reference sequence). DNA for the CDR3: TGCAGTGCTAGACAGGGGGAGCAGTTCTTC. This gives the protein CSARQGEQFF.

V and J are TRBV2 and TRBJ2-2; tentative D call: TRBD2 (5 bases). The V end was cut by 5 bases, the J end by 6 bases, with 16 bases between. The CDR3 has 15 residues. Germline V gene data show CDR1 as SNHLY and CDR2 as FYNNEI. The CDR3 protein is CASSPIPTSSGELFF. The CDR3 DNA is TGTGCCAGCAGTCCCATCCCTACTAGTTCCGGGGAGCTGTTTTTT.

This clone came up a few times. The gene calls are TRBV6-4 and TRBJ2-1; the match to TRBD2 covers 11 bases. With 4 bases clipped from V and 4 bases from J, the junction kept 3 bases outside the gene matches. Germline-derived CDR1 and CDR2 are MRHNA and SNTAGT. This CDR3 comprises 15 residues. The CDR3 DNA follows: TGTGCCAGCAGTGTATCTAGCGGGAGGTACAATGAGCAGTTCTTC. Translating gives CASSVSSGRYNEQFF.

The CDR3 is CASSFQGDTEAFF. CDR3 coding DNA: TGTGCCAGCAGTTTTCAGGGGGACACTGAAGCTTTCTTT. The V and J genes are TRBV28 and TRBJ1-1; TRBD1 matches 7 bases. The CDR3 sequence is 13 residues long. Germline CDR1 is MDHEN and CDR2 is SYDVKM. J gave up 3 bases and V 3 bases, and 1 base lay outside the gene matches.

By its share, this clone is medium-sized. The rearrangement links TRBV6-1 to TRBJ1-5; D gene uncertain. The germline CDR1 and CDR2 sequences are MNHNS and SASEGT. Trimming took 1 base from V and 7 from J, leaving 11 bases between them. CDR3 length: 14 amino acids. CDR3 nucleotides: TGTGCCAGCAGTGAAGGGCAGGAGGGACAGCCCCAGCATTTT. This translates into CASSEGQEGQPQHF.

This chain uses TRBV6-5 with TRBJ2-7; possibly TRBD1 for D (5 bases). Germline V gene lookup returns CDR1 MNHEY and CDR2 SVGAGI. This CDR3 comprises 13 residues. V lost 7 bases and J lost 3, with 13 bases in between. CDR3 sequence: CASTGRVFYEQYF. The CDR3, as DNA: TGTGCCAGCACCGGCAGGGTCTTCTACGAGCAGTACTTC.

This clone was observed a single time. V and J are TRBV4-2 and TRBJ1-2; D unresolved. The germline gives CDR1 LGHNA, CDR2 YNFKEQ. CDR3 length equals 12 residues. The V end was cut by 6 bases, the J end by 2 bases, with 7 bases between. This CDR3 is CASRKENYGYTF. For the CDR3, the DNA is TGTGCCAGCAGAAAAGAGAACTATGGCTACACCTTC.

The genes are TRBV5-4 and TRBJ2-5, with unresolved D. This CDR3 is built from 13 residues. Germline assignment: CDR1 SGHNT and CDR2 YYREEE (reference sequence). The V and J ends lost 2 bases and 4 bases respectively, with 9 bases between them. CDR3 loop: CASSLIGGETQYF. The CDR3 coding sequence is TGTGCCAGCAGCTTAATTGGCGGAGAGACCCAGTACTTC.